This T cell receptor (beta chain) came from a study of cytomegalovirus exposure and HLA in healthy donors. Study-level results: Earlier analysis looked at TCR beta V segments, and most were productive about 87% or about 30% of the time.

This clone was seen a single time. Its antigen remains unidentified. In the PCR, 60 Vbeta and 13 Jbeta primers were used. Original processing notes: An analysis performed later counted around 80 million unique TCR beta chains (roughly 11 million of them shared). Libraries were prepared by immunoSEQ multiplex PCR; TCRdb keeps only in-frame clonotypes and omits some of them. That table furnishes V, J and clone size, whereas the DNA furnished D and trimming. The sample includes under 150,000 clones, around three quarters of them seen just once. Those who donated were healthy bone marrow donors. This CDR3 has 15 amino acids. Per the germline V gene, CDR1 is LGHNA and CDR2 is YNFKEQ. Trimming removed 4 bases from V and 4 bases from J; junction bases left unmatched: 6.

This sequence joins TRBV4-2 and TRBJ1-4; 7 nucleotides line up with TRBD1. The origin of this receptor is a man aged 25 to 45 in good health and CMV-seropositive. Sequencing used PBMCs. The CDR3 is CASSRGTAINEKLFF. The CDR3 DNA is TGTGCCAGCAGCCGGGGGACAGCCATTAATGAAAAACTGTTTTTT.